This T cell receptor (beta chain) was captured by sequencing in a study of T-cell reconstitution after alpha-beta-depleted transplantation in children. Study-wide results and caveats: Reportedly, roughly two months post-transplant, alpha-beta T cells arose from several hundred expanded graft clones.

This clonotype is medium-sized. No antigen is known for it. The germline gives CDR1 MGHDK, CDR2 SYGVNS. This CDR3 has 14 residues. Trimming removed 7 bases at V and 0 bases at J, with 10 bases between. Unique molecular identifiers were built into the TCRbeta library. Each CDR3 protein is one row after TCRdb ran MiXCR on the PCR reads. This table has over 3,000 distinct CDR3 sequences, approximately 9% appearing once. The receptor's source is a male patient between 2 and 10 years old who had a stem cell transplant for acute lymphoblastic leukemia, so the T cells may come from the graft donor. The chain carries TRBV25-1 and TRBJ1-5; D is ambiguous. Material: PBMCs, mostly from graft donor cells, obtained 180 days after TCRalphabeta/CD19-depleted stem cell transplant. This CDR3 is CASTDGGSNQPQHF. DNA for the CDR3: TGTGCCAGCACGGACGGTGGTAGCAATCAGCCCCAGCATTTT.